Included here is one TCR beta chain sequence, with context. The data were taken from a study of blood T cell repertoires in COVID-19. Background on the study: There were acute and convalescent COVID-19 samples, and they came from the United States, Italy and Spain.

Only in-frame clones appear in the TCRdb table, and some are missing; sequencing was by immunoSEQ multiplex PCR. The top ten clones hold about 7% of a sample with over 150,000 clones, over 70% of them seen once. J lost 1 base, V lost 5 bases, and 6 bases had no gene match. There are 15 residues in the CDR3. Germline assignment: CDR1 SGHAT and CDR2 FQNNGV. The TCR was taken from a woman aged 35 to 49 with COVID-19, enrolled during active disease. The chain employs TRBV11-2 and TRBJ1-1; 8 bases fit TRBD1. Sequencing input: peripheral blood. CDR3 coding DNA: TGTGCCAGCAGCCCATGGACAGGGAGGAACACTGAAGCTTTCTTT. As protein: CASSPWTGRNTEAFF.